The text below deals with one T cell receptor beta chain. The sample belongs to a study of T cell responses to AZD1222 COVID-19 vaccine. V was cut by 5 bases and J by 4 bases, with 18 bases left in between. The CDR3 is 16 amino acids. Germline-derived CDR1 and CDR2 are LNHDA and SQIVND (reference sequence). Generated by immunoSEQ multiplex PCR, the TCRdb table keeps only in-frame clones and is missing some. The sample carries about 150,000 clones, 80% to 90% recorded once. The chain has TRBV19 and TRBJ1-5; D remains unclear. The sequenced sample was peripheral blood, obtained on day 0 of AZD1222 vaccination. The TCR sequence derives from an adult in good health. CDR3: CASSLSQRGGNQPQHF. The CDR3 nucleotides read TGTGCCAGTAGTCTCAGCCAGAGAGGAGGAAATCAGCCCCAGCATTTT.